The T cell receptor beta chain described here comes from a study of T cells in Graves' hyperthyroidism and ophthalmopathy. Study-wide results and caveats: Most thyroid clonotypes expanded above 0.001 were also detected in blood.

For ophthalmopathy patients, the Clinical Activity Score was at least 3 and the NOSPECS grade at least 4; duration was under 3 months. Every diagnosis used clinical symptoms, serum thyroxine and TRAb, thyroid ultrasound and orbital computed tomography. As for this clonotype: Its target is not known. One base away lies a much larger clone, so this may be a sequencing read error.

This CDR3 contains 15 residues. The CDR3 regions of TCR beta were amplified from RNA transcripts. Initially, a first-round RT-PCR of the TCR CDR3 employed the HTBI primer set. TCRdb reprocessed the multiplex PCR reads via MiXCR and lists one record per CDR3 protein. The sample consists of a few hundred thousand distinct CDR3 sequences, roughly 15% of them appearing once. The receptor comes from a woman between 55 and 75 years old with Graves' ophthalmopathy. Sequenced input: blood. The chain is built from TRBV12-3 or TRBV12-4 and TRBJ1-4; D not certain. Here the CDR3 DNA reads TGTGCCGGCAGTCCCGGGCCCTCGGCTAATGAAAAACTGTTTTTT. This gives the protein CAGSPGPSANEKLFF.